One sample yielded the 13 T cell receptor beta chains listed below, sequenced in a study of human T cells and chemical hapten exposure. The time point here: patch test 2, 6 weeks after DPC sensitization. Specified treatment: therapeutic diphenylcyclopropenone sensitization with weekly scalp DPC. TCRdb fed the RACE reads into MiXCR, producing one record per CDR3 protein. In the table there are 85,000 to 100,000 distinct CDR3 sequences, 9.5% to 12% of which are singletons. Specimen: whole blood, collected in connection with sensitization to the hapten diphenylcyclopropenone (DPC). These receptors were obtained from a middle-aged man with alopecia areata. Some clones in this sample may be carry-over from other donors' samples.

This clonotype was counted between two and nine times. The gene calls are TRBV2 and TRBJ1-5; the D is unclear. Germline CDR1 reads SNHLY; CDR2 reads FYNNEI. The CDR3 is 11 residues long. The CDR3 spells CGVGYDQPQHF. The DNA for the CDR3 is TGTGGAGTGGGGTACGATCAGCCCCAGCATTTT.

This clonotype was seen at least ten times. In nucleotides, the CDR3 is TGCGCCAGCAGCGACTTCCGACAGGGTACGCTCTATGGCTACACCTTC. Its protein is CASSDFRQGTLYGYTF. The chain combines TRBV5-1 with TRBJ1-2, with 7 bases fitting TRBD1. The CDR3 runs 16 residues. Germline CDR1 and CDR2: SGHRS and YFSETQ. V was clipped by 4 bases and J by 4 bases; unmatched bases: 13.

A few counts support this clonotype. CDR3 in amino acids: CASIPGLTSYNEQFF. As DNA, the CDR3 is TGTGCCAGCATCCCCGGGCTCACCTCCTACAATGAGCAGTTCTTC. V usage is TRBV6-1 and J usage is TRBJ2-1; D unclear. The CDR3 loop spans 15 amino acids. From germline, CDR1 is MNHNS and CDR2 SASEGT. V lost 7 bases and J 0 bases, leaving 13 bases between the germline ends.

The sample holds many counts of this clonotype. The genes are TRBV20-1 and TRBJ2-3, with unresolved D. The CDR3 contains 13 residues. The V gene lost 3 bases and the J gene lost 9 bases, with 16 bases spanning the gap. Germline V lookup: CDR1 DFQATT, CDR2 SNEGSKA (reference sequence). Here the CDR3 DNA reads TGCAGTGCTAGTGATAGTTGGCTTGAAACGCAGTATTTT. As protein: CSASDSWLETQYF.

This clonotype was observed many times. V and J are TRBV11-1 and TRBJ1-6, with no clear D. This CDR3 contains 13 residues. V lost 4 bases, J lost 7 bases, and 8 bases lay in between. CDR1 is SGHAT and CDR2 is FQDESV in the germline V gene (reference sequence). DNA of the CDR3: TGTGCCAGCAGCTCTCTCTTGAATTCACCCCTCCACTTT. Amino acids: CASSSLLNSPLHF.

The chain employs TRBV5-1 and TRBJ2-2; 7 bases line up with TRBD2. The CDR3 spans 15 residues. Germline CDR1 SGHRS, CDR2 YFSETQ. V dropped 4 bases and J dropped 1; count of bases not matched to a gene: 4. CDR3 in DNA: TGCGCCAGCAGCCCAGCGGGACGGAACACCGGGGAGCTGTTTTTT. This codes for CASSPAGRNTGELFF.

This clonotype turned up a few times. This chain connects TRBV11-1 to TRBJ2-3; no reliable D call. V dropped 5 bases and J dropped 0 bases, with 15 bases sitting between them. CDR3 size: 16 residues. Per germline, CDR1 SGHAT and CDR2 FQDESV (reference sequence). Written as DNA, the CDR3 is TGTGCCAGCAGCCGGTATTCGGGCAGTAGCACAGATACGCAGTATTTT. Amino acid sequence: CASSRYSGSSTDTQYF.

The rearrangement uses TRBV5-1 and TRBJ2-1, with D possibly being TRBD1 (6 bases). Trimming cost V 4 bases and J 5 bases, with 16 bases left between them. The CDR3 sequence is 15 residues long. Germline lookup yields CDR1 SGHRS and CDR2 YFSETQ. In DNA, the CDR3 is TGCGCCAGCAGCATGGGGGAGACAGGAGACAATGAGCAGTTCTTC. Protein: CASSMGETGDNEQFF.

V gene TRBV5-5 combines with J gene TRBJ1-4; a possible D gene is TRBD1 (6 bases). Germline CDR1 reads SGHKS; CDR2 reads YYEKEE (reference sequence). The CDR3 runs 15 residues. The V end lost 1 base, the J end lost 6 bases, and 13 bases lay between the germline ends. CDR3 region: CASSLSLQGHEKLFF. The CDR3 bases are TGTGCCAGCAGCTTGAGTTTGCAGGGGCATGAAAAACTGTTTTTT.

This clonotype was recorded a few times. V and J are TRBV4-3 and TRBJ1-6; maybe TRBD1 (6 bases). Trimming removed 0 bases from V and 10 bases from J, with 13 bases in between. Germline CDR1 reads LGHNA; CDR2 reads YSLEER. The CDR3 sequence is 15 residues long. CDR3 DNA: TGCGCCAGCAGCCAAGATCTGACGGGGGGCTCACCCCTCCACTTT. Its protein is CASSQDLTGGSPLHF.

The V gene is TRBV9, the J gene TRBJ2-5; D may correspond to TRBD1 or TRBD2 (5 bases each). The CDR3 length is 14 residues. Germline assignment: CDR1 SGDLS and CDR2 YYNGEE. Between the trimmed V and J ends, which lost 0 bases and 5 bases, there was a span of 11 bases. The CDR3 coding sequence is TGTGCCAGCAGCGTAGTGGGGGAGAGGGAGACCCAGTACTTC. Encoded protein: CASSVVGERETQYF.

The chain combines TRBV29-1 with TRBJ2-1; D is uncertain. The CDR3 extends over 13 amino acids. The germline V gene has CDR1 SQVTM and CDR2 ANQGSEA. V shed 3 bases and J shed 4 bases, with 10 bases lying between them. CDR3 sequence reads: CSVDEQLYNEQFF. CDR3 DNA sequence: TGCAGCGTTGATGAACAGTTATACAATGAGCAGTTCTTC.

This sequence joins TRBV5-4 and TRBJ2-6; no clear D gene. This CDR3 spans 16 amino acids. V was clipped by 2 bases and J by 5 bases, with 14 bases between them. The germline gives CDR1 SGHNT, CDR2 YYREEE (reference sequence). Here the CDR3 DNA reads TGTGCCAGCAGCTTCGACACCTTGGTCTGGGCCAACGTCCTGACTTTC. Translation: CASSFDTLVWANVLTF. The full variable domain, with the rest looked up from reference TRBV5-4 and TRBJ2-6, is ETGVTQSPTHLIKTRGQQVTLRCSSQSGHNTVSWYQQALGQGPQFIFQYYREEENGRGNFPPRFSGLQFPNYSSELNVNALELDDSALYLCASSFDTLVWANVLTFGAGSRLTVL.